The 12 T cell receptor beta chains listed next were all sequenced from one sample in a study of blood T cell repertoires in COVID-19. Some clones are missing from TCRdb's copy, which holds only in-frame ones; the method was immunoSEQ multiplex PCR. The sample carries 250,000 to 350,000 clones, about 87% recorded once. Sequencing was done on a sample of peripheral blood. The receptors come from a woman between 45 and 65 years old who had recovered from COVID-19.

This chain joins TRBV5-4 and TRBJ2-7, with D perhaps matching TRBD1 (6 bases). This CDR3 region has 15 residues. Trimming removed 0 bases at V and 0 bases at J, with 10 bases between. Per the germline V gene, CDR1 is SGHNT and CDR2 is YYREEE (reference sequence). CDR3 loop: CASSLDGGSSYEQYF. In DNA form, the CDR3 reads TGTGCCAGCAGCTTGGATGGGGGCAGCTCCTACGAGCAGTACTTC.

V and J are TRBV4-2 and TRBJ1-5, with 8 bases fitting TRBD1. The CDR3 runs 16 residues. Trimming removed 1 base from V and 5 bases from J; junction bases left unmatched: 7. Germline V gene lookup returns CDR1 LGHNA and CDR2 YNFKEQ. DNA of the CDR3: TGTGCCAGCAGCCAAGCCCAGGGGGCTTTAGATCAGCCCCAGCATTTT. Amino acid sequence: CASSQAQGALDQPQHF.

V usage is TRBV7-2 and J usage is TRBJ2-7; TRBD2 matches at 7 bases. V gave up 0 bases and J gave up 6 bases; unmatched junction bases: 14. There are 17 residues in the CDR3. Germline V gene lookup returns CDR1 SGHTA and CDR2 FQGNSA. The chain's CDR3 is CASSLALTSAAGSEQYF. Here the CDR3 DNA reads TGTGCCAGCAGCTTAGCCCTAACTAGCGCAGCGGGGTCCGAGCAGTACTTC.

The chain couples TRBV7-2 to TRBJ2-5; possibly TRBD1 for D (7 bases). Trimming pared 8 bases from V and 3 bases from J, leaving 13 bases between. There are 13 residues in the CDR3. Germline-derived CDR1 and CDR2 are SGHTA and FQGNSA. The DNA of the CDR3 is TGTGCCAGCGGATTCAGGGGGGAAGAGACCCAGTACTTC. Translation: CASGFRGEETQYF. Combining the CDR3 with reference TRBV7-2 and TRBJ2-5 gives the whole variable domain GAGVSQSPSNKVTEKGKDVELRCDPISGHTALYWYRQSLGQGLEFLIYFQGNSAPDKSGLPSDRFSAERTGGSVSTLTIQRTQQEDSAVYLCASGFRGEETQYFGPGTRLLVL.

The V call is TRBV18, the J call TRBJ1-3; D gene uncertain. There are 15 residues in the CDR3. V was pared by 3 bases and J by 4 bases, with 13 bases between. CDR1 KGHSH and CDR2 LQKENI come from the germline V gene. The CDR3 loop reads CASSPDPPEGNTIYF. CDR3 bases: TGTGCCAGCTCACCCGATCCTCCGGAGGGAAACACCATATATTTT.

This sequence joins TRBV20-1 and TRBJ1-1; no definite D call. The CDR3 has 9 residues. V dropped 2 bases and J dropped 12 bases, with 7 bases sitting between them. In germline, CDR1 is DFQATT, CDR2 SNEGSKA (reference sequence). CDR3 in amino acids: CSARRGSFF. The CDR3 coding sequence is TGCAGTGCTAGACGAGGATCTTTCTTT.

CDR3 region: CASSFGGYNSPLHF. In DNA form, the CDR3 reads TGTGCCAGCAGTTTCGGGGGATATAATTCACCCCTCCACTTT. V usage is TRBV27 and J usage is TRBJ1-6, with D possibly matching TRBD1 (5 bases). The CDR3 is 14 residues long. CDR1 is MNHEY and CDR2 is SMNVEV in the germline V gene (reference sequence). V shed 3 bases and J shed 4 bases, with 7 bases lying between them.

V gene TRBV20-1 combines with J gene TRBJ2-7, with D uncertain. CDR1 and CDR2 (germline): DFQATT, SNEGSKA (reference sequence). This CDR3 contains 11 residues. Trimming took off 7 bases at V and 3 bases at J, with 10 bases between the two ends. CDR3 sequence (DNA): TGCAGTGGGGCAGTCATCTACGAGCAGTACTTC. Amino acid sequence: CSGAVIYEQYF.

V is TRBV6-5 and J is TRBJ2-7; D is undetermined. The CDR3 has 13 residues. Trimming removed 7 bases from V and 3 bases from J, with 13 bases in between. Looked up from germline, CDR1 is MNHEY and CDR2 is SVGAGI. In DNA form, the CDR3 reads TGTGCCAGCACCCCCGGGTCGTTCTACGAGCAGTACTTC. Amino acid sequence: CASTPGSFYEQYF.

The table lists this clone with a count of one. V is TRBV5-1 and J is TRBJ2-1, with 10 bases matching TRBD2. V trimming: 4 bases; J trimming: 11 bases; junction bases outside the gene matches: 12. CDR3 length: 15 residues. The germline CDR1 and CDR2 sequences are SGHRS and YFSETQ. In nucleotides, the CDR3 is TGCGCCAGCAGCGTCTTAGCGGGGGGCCAAACGAAGCAGTTCTTC. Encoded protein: CASSVLAGGQTKQFF.

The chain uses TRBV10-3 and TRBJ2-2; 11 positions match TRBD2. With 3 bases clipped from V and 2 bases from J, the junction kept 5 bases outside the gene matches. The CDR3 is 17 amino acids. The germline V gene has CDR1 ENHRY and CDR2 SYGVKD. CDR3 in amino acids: CAISERTSGLNTGELFF. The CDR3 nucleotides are TGTGCCATCAGTGAAAGGACTAGCGGGCTTAACACCGGGGAGCTGTTTTTT.

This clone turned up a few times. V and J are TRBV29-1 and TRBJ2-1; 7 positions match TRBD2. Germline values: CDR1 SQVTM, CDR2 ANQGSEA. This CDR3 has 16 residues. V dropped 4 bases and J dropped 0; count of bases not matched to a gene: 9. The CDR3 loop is CSVGRGGTSSYNEQFF. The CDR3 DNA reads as TGCAGCGTTGGTCGGGGAGGGACGAGCTCCTACAATGAGCAGTTCTTC.